This record covers a single T cell receptor (beta chain). These data belong to a study of T cells after yellow fever vaccination. Germline V gene sequence: CDR1 PRHDT, CDR2 FYEKMQ (reference sequence). Trimming shortened V by 2 bases and J by 2 bases, and 5 bases separated the two germline ends. The CDR3 sequence is 13 residues long. UMIs were added to TCR cDNA along with a universal primer site when it was made by 5'RACE template switching. One entry per CDR3 protein results from TCRdb running MiXCR on the 5' RACE reads. The sample has around 530,000 distinct CDR3 sequences; roughly 17% are singletons.

The chain uses TRBV13 and TRBJ2-3; D unresolved. The sequence was obtained from a man between 18 and 29 years old who received the YFV17D yellow fever vaccine. This specimen consisted of PBMCs, obtained less than 6 days after the first yellow fever vaccination. The chain's CDR3 is CASSLKDTDTQYF. CDR3 nucleotide sequence: TGTGCCAGCAGCTTAAAGGACACAGATACGCAGTATTTT.